This T cell receptor (beta chain) was identified in a study of lung T cells in sarcoidosis with Löfgren's syndrome. This clonotype is medium-sized by share. One entry per CDR3 protein, called by TCRdb with MiXCR from the reads. The repertoire holds more than 8,500 distinct CDR3 sequences, with around a fifth as singletons. Looked up from germline, CDR1 is MNHNS and CDR2 is SASEGT. The CDR3 consists of 14 residues. Trimming stripped 7 bases from V and 0 bases from J, with 13 bases between. The V and J genes are TRBV6-1 and TRBJ2-7; D is uncertain. The source material was CD4+ T cells from bronchoalveolar lavage fluid. The clonotype comes from a human donor with sarcoidosis (Löfgren's syndrome or another form), or a control subject (not recorded which). CDR3 amino acids: CASTLLISSYEQYF. The CDR3 region has the DNA TGTGCCAGCACATTATTGATAAGCTCCTACGAGCAGTACTTC.